Described below is a single TCR beta chain sequence and its context. Its specificity is not known. The total RNA that was extracted per sample amounted to at least 5 micrograms. This record comes from a study of blood T cells in healthy people across ages. In the study overall: About one barcoded beta molecule was captured per two T cells (by template switching).

A second PCR of roughly 7 to 11 cycles used a sample-barcoded 5' primer and a J-beta primer mix. TCRdb processed the 5' RACE reads anew with MiXCR; each CDR3 protein has one entry. The data contain roughly 700,000 distinct CDR3 sequences, around 49% of them seen just once; the ten biggest clones take up roughly a third. Whole-study results and caveats: There were more naive CD4+ cells and higher diversity in long-lived donors than in aged donors. It was found that TCR beta diversity correlated strongly with the percentage of naive T cells.

Germline trimming cut 6 bases from V and 1 base from J; bases unmatched to any gene: 5. The germline V gene encodes CDR1 DFQATT and CDR2 SNEGSKA (reference sequence). CDR3 length: 13 amino acids. The sequenced sample consisted of blood. This chain uses TRBV20-1 with TRBJ2-7, with TRBD1 identical over 8 bases. The source is an older woman in good health. The CDR3 region is CSALQGESYEQYF. CDR3 bases: TGCAGTGCGCTACAGGGGGAATCCTACGAGCAGTACTTC.